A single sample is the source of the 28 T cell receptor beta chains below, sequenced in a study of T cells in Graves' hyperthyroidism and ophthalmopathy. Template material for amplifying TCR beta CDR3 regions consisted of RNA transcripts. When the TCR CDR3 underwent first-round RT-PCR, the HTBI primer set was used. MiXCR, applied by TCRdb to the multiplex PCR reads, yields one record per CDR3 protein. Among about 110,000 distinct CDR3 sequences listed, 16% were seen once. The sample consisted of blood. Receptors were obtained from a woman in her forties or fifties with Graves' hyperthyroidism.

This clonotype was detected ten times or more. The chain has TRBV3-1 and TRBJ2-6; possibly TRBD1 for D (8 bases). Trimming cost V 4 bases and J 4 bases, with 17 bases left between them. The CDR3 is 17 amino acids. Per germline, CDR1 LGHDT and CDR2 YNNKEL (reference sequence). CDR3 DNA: TGTGCCAGCAGCCCAGGGGGCGGGAGATCCGGGGCCAACGTCCTGACTTTC. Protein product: CASSPGGGRSGANVLTF.

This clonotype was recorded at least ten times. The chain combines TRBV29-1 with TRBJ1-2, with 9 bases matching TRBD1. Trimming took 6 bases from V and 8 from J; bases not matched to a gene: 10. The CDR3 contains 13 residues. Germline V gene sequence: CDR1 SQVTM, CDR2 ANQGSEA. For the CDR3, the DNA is TGCAGCGTCCCGGGACAGGGAATGAAGGGCTACACCTTC. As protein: CSVPGQGMKGYTF.

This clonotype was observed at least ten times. CDR3 region: CASSSGTVLSGANVLTF. CDR3 DNA sequence: TGTGCCAGCAGTTCAGGGACAGTCCTCTCTGGGGCCAACGTCCTGACTTTC. The genes are TRBV6-1 and TRBJ2-6, with TRBD1 matching 7 bases. The germline CDR1 and CDR2 sequences are MNHNS and SASEGT. The CDR3 has 17 amino acids. V lost 5 bases to trimming and J lost 0 bases; unmatched junction nucleotides: 7.

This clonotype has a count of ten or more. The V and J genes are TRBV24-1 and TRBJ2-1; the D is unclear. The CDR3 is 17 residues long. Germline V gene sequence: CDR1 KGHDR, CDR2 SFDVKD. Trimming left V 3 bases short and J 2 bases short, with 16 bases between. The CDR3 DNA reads TGTGCCACCAGTGATCGACGTAAGACAATTACCTACAATGAGCAGTTCTTC. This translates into CATSDRRKTITYNEQFF.

The CDR3 spells CASSLGQLAGGDYNEQFF. The DNA for the CDR3 is TGTGCCAGCAGTTTAGGTCAGCTAGCGGGGGGGGACTACAATGAGCAGTTCTTC. This chain uses TRBV12-3 or TRBV12-4 with TRBJ2-1; 12 nucleotides line up with TRBD2. The CDR3 length is 18 residues. V lost 1 base, J lost 3 bases, and 7 bases stayed unmatched.

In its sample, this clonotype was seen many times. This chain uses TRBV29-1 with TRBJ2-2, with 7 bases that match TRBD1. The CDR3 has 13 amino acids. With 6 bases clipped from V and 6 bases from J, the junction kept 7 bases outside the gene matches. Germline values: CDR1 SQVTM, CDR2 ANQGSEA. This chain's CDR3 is CSVQSTGPGELFF. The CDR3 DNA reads TGCAGCGTCCAATCGACAGGGCCCGGGGAGCTGTTTTTT.

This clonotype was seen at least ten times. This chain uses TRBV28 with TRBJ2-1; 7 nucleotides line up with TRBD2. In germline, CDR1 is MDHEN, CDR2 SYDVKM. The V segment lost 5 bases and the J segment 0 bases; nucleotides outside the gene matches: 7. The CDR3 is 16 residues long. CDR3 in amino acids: CASSTVLARSYNEQFF. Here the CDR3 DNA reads TGTGCCAGCAGTACCGTACTAGCGCGCTCCTACAATGAGCAGTTCTTC. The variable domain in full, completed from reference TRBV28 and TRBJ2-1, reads DVKVTQSSRYLVKRTGEKVFLECVQDMDHENMFWYRQDPGLGLRLIYFSYDVKMKEKGDIPEGYSVSREKKERFSLILESASTNQTSMYLCASSTVLARSYNEQFFGPGTRLTVL.

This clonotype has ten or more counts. The CDR3: CSAREDTDTQYF. The CDR3 DNA follows: TGCAGTGCTAGAGAAGACACAGATACGCAGTATTTT. The J gene is TRBJ2-3, the V gene TRBV20-1; unclear D gene. Trimming removed 0 bases at V and 2 bases at J, with 3 bases between. CDR3 length: 12 amino acids. Germline V lookup: CDR1 DFQATT, CDR2 SNEGSKA (reference sequence).

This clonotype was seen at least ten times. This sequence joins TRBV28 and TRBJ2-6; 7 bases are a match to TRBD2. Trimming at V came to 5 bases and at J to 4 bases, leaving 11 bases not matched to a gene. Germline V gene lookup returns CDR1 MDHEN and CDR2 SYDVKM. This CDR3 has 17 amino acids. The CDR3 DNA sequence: TGTGCCAGCAGTGAATCTCTGGGGGGGACGGGGGCCAACGTCCTGACTTTC. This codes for CASSESLGGTGANVLTF.

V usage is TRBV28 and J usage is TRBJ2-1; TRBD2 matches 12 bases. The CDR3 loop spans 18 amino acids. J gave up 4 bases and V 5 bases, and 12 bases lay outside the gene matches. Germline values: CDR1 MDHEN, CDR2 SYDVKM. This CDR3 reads CASSPLAGGPSEYNEQFF. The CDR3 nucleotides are TGTGCCAGCAGTCCCCTAGCGGGAGGGCCTTCAGAGTACAATGAGCAGTTCTTC.

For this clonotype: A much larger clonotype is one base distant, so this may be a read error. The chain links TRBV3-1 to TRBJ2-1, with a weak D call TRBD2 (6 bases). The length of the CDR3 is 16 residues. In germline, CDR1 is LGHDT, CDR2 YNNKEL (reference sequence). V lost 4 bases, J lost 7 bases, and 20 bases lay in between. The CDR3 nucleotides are TGTGCCAGCAGCCCAAGTGGAGGGTTTGGTGTAAATGAGCAGTTCTTC. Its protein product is CASSPSGGFGVNEQFF.

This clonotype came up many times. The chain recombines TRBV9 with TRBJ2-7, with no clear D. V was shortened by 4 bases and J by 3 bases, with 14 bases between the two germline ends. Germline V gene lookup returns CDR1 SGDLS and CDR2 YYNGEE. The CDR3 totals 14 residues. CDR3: CASSPVVAGYEQYF. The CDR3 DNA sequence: TGTGCCAGCAGCCCTGTGGTAGCAGGCTACGAGCAGTACTTC.

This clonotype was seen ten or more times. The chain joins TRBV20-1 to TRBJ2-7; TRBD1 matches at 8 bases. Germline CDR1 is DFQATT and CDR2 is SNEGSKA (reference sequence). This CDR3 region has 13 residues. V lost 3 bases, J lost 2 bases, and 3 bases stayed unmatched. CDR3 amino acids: CSASPGQAYEQYF. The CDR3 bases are TGCAGTGCTAGCCCGGGACAGGCCTACGAGCAGTACTTC.

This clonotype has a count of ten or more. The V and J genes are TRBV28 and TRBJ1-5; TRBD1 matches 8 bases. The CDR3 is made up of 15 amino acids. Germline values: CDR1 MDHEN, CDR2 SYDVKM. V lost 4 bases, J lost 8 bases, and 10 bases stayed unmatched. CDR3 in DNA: TGTGCCAGCAGTTGGACAGGGTACCTCGGTGAGCCCCAGCATTTT. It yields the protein CASSWTGYLGEPQHF.

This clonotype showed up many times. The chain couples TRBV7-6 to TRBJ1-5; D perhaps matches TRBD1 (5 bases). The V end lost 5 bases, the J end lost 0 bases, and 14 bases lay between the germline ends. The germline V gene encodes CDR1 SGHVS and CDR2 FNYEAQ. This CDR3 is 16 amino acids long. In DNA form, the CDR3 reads TGTGCCAGCAGCCCGAATCAGGGAAATAGCAATCAGCCCCAGCATTTT. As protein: CASSPNQGNSNQPQHF.

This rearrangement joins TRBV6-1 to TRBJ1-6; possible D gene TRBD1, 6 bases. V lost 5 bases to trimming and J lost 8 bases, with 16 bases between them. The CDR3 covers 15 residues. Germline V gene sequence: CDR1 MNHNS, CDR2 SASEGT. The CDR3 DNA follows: TGTGCCAGCAGTCGGGACATGTATGAAGATTCACCCCTCCACTTT. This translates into CASSRDMYEDSPLHF.

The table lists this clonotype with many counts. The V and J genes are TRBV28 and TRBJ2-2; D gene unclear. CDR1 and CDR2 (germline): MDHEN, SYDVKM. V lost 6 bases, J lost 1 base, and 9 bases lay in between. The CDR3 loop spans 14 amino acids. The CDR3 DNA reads TGTGCCAGCAGAACTGGACGGAACACCGGGGAGCTGTTTTTT. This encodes CASRTGRNTGELFF.

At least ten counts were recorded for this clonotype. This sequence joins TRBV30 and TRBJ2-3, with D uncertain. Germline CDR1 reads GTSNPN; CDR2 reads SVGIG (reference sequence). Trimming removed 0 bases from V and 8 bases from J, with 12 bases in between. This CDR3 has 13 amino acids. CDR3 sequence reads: CAWSVTSAGTQYF. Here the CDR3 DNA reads TGTGCCTGGAGTGTAACATCGGCCGGTACGCAGTATTTT.

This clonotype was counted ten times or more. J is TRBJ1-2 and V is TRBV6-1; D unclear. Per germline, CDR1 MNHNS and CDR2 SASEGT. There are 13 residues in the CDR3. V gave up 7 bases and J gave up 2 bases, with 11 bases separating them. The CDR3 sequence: CASTPRPNYGYTF. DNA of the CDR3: TGTGCCAGCACCCCACGCCCCAACTATGGCTACACCTTC.

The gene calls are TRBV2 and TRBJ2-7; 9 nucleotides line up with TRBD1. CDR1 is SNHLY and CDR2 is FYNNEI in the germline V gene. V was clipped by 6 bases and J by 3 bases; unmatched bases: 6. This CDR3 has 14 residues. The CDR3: CASSPMTGGYEQYF. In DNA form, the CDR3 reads TGTGCCAGCAGCCCAATGACAGGGGGCTACGAGCAGTACTTC.

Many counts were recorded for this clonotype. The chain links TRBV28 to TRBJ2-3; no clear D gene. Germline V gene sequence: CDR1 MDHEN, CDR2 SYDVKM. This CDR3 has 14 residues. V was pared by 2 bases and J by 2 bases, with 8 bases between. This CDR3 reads CASSLLGYTDTQYF. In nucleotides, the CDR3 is TGTGCCAGCAGTTTACTGGGTTACACAGATACGCAGTATTTT.

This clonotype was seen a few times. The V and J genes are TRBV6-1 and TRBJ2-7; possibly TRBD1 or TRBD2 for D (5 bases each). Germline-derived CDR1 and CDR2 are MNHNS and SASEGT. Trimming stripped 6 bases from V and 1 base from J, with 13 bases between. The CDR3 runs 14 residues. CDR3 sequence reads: CASRGTGASYEQYV. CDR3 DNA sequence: TGTGCCAGCAGAGGCACCGGGGCTTCCTACGAGCAGTACGTC.

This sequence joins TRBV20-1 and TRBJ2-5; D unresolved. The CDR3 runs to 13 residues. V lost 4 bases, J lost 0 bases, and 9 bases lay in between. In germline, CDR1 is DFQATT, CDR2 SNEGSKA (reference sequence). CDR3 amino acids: CSAKVGHQETQYF. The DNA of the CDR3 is TGCAGTGCTAAGGTTGGGCACCAAGAGACCCAGTACTTC.

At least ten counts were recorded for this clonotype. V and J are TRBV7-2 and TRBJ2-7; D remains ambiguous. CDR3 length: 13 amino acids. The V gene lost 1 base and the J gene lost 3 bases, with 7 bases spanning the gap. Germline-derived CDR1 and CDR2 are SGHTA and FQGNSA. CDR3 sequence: CASSLEVIYEQYF. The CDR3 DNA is TGTGCCAGCAGCTTAGAAGTAATCTACGAGCAGTACTTC.

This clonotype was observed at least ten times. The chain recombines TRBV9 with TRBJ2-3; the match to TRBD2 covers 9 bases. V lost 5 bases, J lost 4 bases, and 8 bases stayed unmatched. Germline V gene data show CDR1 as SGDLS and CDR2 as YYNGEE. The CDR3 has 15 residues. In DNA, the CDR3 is TGTGCCAGCAGTCGTAGCGGGAGAGATCCAGATACGCAGTATTTT. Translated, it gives CASSRSGRDPDTQYF.

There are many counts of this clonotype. The CDR3 loop reads CASTLGLAGMDEQFF. The CDR3 coding sequence is TGTGCCAGCACCTTGGGACTAGCGGGAATGGATGAGCAGTTCTTC. The chain uses TRBV7-9 and TRBJ2-1; 13 bases align to TRBD2. V shed 7 bases and J 8 bases; nucleotides not matched to a gene: 8. The length of the CDR3 is 15 residues. In germline, CDR1 is SEHNR, CDR2 FQNEAQ (reference sequence).

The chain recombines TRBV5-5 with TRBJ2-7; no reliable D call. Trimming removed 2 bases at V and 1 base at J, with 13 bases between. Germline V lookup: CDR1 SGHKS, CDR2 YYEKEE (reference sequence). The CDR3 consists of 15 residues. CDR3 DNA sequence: TGTGCCAGCAGCTTTAATGCGTTATCATCCTACGAGCAGTACTTC. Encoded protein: CASSFNALSSYEQYF.

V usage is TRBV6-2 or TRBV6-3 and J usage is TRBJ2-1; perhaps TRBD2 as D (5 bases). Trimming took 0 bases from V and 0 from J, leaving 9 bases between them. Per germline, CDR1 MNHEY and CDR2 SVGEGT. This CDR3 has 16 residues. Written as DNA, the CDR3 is TGTGCCAGCAGTTACTCTAGCGAGAGCTCCTACAATGAGCAGTTCTTC. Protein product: CASSYSSESSYNEQFF.